The TCR beta chain described here comes from a study of T cell responses to AZD1222 COVID-19 vaccine. Some clones are missing from TCRdb's copy, which holds only in-frame ones; the method was immunoSEQ multiplex PCR. The table includes 15,000 or so clones, 88% detected once. The material was peripheral blood, obtained 28 days after the second AZD1222 dose. The source of this sequence is an adult who received the AZD1222 COVID-19 vaccine.

CDR3 nucleotides: TGTGCCAGCAGGGACAGTTTTAGCAATCAGCCCCAGCATTTT. It specifies CASRDSFSNQPQHF. This chain links TRBV28 with TRBJ1-5, with D possibly being TRBD1 (6 bases). There are 14 residues in the CDR3. V was clipped by 6 bases and J by 0 bases, with 9 bases between them. Germline-derived CDR1 and CDR2 are MDHEN and SYDVKM.